This TCR beta chain was obtained from a study of CD4 and CD8 cells across lung adenocarcinoma regions. MiXCR, run by TCRdb on the PCR reads, gives a single entry per CDR3 protein. This sample carries about 17,000 distinct CDR3 sequences, about half of them seen once, and the ten largest clones take roughly 19%. Per germline, CDR1 MNHEY and CDR2 SMNVEV (reference sequence). This CDR3 is 17 amino acids long. V gave up 4 bases and J gave up 4 bases, with 22 bases separating them. The specimen was CD4+ T cells from the margin of a lung tumor. The chain carries TRBV27 and TRBJ1-1; tentative D call: TRBD1 (6 bases). This TCR was sampled from a male donor with lung adenocarcinoma. The CD4 and CD8 labels of this study may be unreliable. CDR3 sequence reads: CASSSWTAKTVPTEAFF. The CDR3 region has the DNA TGTGCCAGCAGTTCCTGGACAGCCAAAACCGTCCCCACTGAAGCTTTCTTT.